This TCR beta chain was identified during a study of blood T cell repertoires in COVID-19. About the research overall: Samples came from the United States, Italy and Spain, spanning acute and convalescent COVID-19.

The CDR3 contains 12 residues. Using immunoSEQ multiplex PCR, the repertoire was profiled, and TCRdb retains in-frame clones only, with some absent. The sample carries around 250,000 clones, around 84% recorded once. Participants were aged about 18 to 90 years, lived in under 25 US areas, and enrolled virtually. Exposed enrollees encountered a COVID-19 case at some point within 2 weeks before study entry. Material for sequencing was PBMCs or T cells enriched from blood (not recorded which). This chain links TRBV21-1 with TRBJ1-2. TRBV21-1 is assigned pseudogene status. This sequence was found in a woman aged 50 to 60 who had been exposed to COVID-19. CDR3 residues: CASSGREYGYTF. In DNA form, the CDR3 reads TGTGCCAGCAGCGGGCGGGAATATGGCTACACCTTC.